Listed below are T cell receptor beta chains from one sample, sequenced in a study of cytomegalovirus exposure and HLA in healthy donors. The assay was immunoSEQ multiplex PCR, and TCRdb's table has in-frame clones only and misses some. The data hold approximately 190,000 clones, with roughly 80% observed a single time. The material sequenced was PBMCs. These receptors originate from a man aged 45-65 years in good health and CMV-seronegative. Each CDR3 is given with its conserved first and last residue. The D gene is left open where the match is weak. A clone size is listed for some rows: how often the clone was seen (once, few, many), or a class if it is expanded.

-	-	15	TRBV7-3	TRBJ2-1	TGTGCCAGCAGCTCAAAGGGGGGGGCGGGTAATGAGCAGTTCTTC	CASSSKGGAGNEQFF
-	TRBD1	15	TRBV7-2	TRBJ1-2	TGTGCCAGCAGCTTCGGACAGGGGACTAACTATGGCTACACCTTC	CASSFGQGTNYGYTF
-	TRBD1	19	TRBV9	TRBJ1-3	TGTGCCAGCAGCGTGGCTCCCGACAGGGGCTACTCTCGTGGAAACACCATATATTTT	CASSVAPDRGYSRGNTIYF
-	-	15	TRBV5-1	TRBJ1-6	TGCGCCAGCAGCTTCGGACAGATGGATAATTCACCCCTCCACTTT	CASSFGQMDNSPLHF
few	-	11	TRBV6-6	TRBJ2-7	TGTGCCAGCACGAGTATCCACGAGCAGTACTTC	CASTSIHEQYF
-	-	14	TRBV19	TRBJ2-3	TGTGCAACCGCCGGGGGACCAGGCACAGATACGCAGTATTTT	CATAGGPGTDTQYF
-	-	17	TRBV5-5	TRBJ2-7	TGTGCCAGCAGCCCTAGGGGTGGTACAGCTCTAACTTACGAGCAGTACTTC	CASSPRGGTALTYEQYF
-	-	14	TRBV6-5	TRBJ2-1	TGTGCCAGCAGTTACATTTTTCCTTTCAGTGAGCAGTTCTTC	CASSYIFPFSEQFF
-	TRBD1	16	TRBV2	TRBJ1-5	TGTGCCAGCAGTTCCGGGACAGGGGGTAGCAATCAGCCCCAGCATTTT	CASSSGTGGSNQPQHF
-	TRBD2	16	TRBV6-6	TRBJ2-1	TGTGCCAGCAGTTACTCGAAAGGGAGGGAGTACAATGAGCAGTTCTTC	CASSYSKGREYNEQFF
many	TRBD1	15	TRBV23-1	TRBJ2-7	TGCGCCAGCAGTCACGAGGGACAGAGGTTCGACGAGCAGTACTTC	CASSHEGQRFDEQYF
-	-	17	TRBV18	TRBJ2-3	TGTGCCAGCTCACCACCGGGGGCAGGGGAATACACAGATACGCAGTATTTT	CASSPPGAGEYTDTQYF
-	-	15	TRBV4-2	TRBJ1-5	TGTGCCAGCAGCCCCACCGAGGATAGCAATCAGCCCCAGCATTTT	CASSPTEDSNQPQHF
-	-	12	TRBV10-3	TRBJ2-1	TGTGCCATCAGTGGTTCATACAATGAGCAGTTCTTC	CAISGSYNEQFF
few	-	15	TRBV4-3	TRBJ2-7	TGCGCCAGCAGCCAGGGCAGGGGGGTGTCCTACGAGCAGTACTTC	CASSQGRGVSYEQYF
-	TRBD2	16	TRBV19	TRBJ2-5	TGTGCCAGTAGTCAACTAGGAGCGGGGCTCCAAGAGACCCAGTACTTC	CASSQLGAGLQETQYF
-	TRBD1	14	TRBV7-9	TRBJ1-1	TGTGCCAGCAGCCCAAACAGGGGAGCCACTGAAGCTTTCTTT	CASSPNRGATEAFF